This T cell receptor (beta chain) was identified during a study of OX40 agonist ivuxolimab in advanced cancers. Across the whole study: Cohort: approximately 79% men, mean age 60, aged about 20 to 85. Study conclusions and caveats: With doses of 0.1 to 3.0 mg/kg, CD4+ and CD8+ blood T cells had undergone clonal expansion by week 6.

Repertoires were generated with immunoSEQ multiplex PCR, while TCRdb's copy carries only in-frame clones and drops some. The sample lists around 39,000 clones; 81% were seen once. About this clone itself: Its antigen is as yet unknown.

Germline V lookup: CDR1 LNHDA, CDR2 SQIVND (reference sequence). V was trimmed by 3 bases and J by 5 bases, leaving 13 bases between them. The CDR3 sequence is 14 residues long. The J gene is TRBJ1-1, the V gene TRBV19, with TRBD1 as a possible D gene (5 bases). The receptor's source is an adult with an advanced solid tumor such as melanoma, head and neck, liver or kidney cancer. Here the sequenced sample was CD4+ or CD8+ T cells sorted from blood, taken in a trial of the OX40 agonist ivuxolimab. DNA of the CDR3: TGTGCCAGTAGTATCAGGGATCGAGCAACTGAAGCTTTCTTT. It specifies CASSIRDRATEAFF.